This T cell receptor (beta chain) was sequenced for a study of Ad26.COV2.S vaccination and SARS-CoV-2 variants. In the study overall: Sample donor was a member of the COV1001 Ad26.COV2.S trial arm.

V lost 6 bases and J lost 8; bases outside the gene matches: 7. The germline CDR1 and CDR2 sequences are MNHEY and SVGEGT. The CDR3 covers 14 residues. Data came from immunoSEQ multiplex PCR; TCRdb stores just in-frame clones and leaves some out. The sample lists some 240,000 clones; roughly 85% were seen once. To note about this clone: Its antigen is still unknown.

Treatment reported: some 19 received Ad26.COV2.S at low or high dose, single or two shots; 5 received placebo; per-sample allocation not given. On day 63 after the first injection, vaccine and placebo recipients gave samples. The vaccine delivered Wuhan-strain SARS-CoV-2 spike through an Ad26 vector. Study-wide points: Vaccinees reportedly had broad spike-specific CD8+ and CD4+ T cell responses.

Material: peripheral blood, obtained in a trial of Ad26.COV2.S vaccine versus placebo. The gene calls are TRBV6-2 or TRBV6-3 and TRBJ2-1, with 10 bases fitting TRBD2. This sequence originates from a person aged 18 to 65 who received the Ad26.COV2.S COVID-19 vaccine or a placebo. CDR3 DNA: TGTGCCAGCAGCGGGGGACTAGCGTCGCATGAGCAGTTCTTC. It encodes CASSGGLASHEQFF.